This TCR beta chain is from a study of cytomegalovirus exposure and HLA in healthy donors. Across the study: Early on, a data release was issued that held about 85 million unique TCRs from HLA-typed donors. Most donors, 70% to 85% of 350 to 450 genotyped, fell in the Caucasian-associated ancestry cluster.

Study-wide findings and caveats: Most TCR sequences were rare, but some public TCRs occurred in many donors.

Germline V gene sequence: CDR1 LNHDA, CDR2 SQIVND (reference sequence). The CDR3 spans 12 residues. The V end was cut by 6 bases, the J end by 5 bases, with 9 bases between. Turning to this clone: Antigen specificity is unknown.

Primers: 60 Vbeta forward and 13 Jbeta reverse. Generated by immunoSEQ multiplex PCR, the TCRdb table keeps only in-frame clones and is missing some. The data contain approximately 210,000 clones, around four fifths of them singletons. The chain has TRBV19 and TRBJ2-3; D is uncertain. The sequenced sample consisted of PBMCs. The source of this sequence is a woman in her forties in good health and CMV-seronegative. The CDR3, as DNA: TGTGCCAGTAGGGAGTCTGGAGATACGCAGTATTTT. This translates into CASRESGDTQYF.